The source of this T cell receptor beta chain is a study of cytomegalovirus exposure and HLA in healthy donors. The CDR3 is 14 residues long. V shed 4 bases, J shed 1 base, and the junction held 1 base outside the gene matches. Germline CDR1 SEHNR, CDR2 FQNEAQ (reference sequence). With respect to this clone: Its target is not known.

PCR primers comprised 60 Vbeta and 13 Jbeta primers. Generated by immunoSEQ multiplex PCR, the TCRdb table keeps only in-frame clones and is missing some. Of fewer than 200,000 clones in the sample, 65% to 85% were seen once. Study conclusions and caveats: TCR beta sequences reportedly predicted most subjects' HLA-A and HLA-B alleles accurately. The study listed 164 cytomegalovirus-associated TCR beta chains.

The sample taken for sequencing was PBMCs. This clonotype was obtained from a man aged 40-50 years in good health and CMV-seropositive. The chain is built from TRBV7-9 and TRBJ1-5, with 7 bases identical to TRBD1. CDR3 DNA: TGTGCCAGCAGCTGGGACAGCAGCAATCAGCCCCAGCATTTT. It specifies CASSWDSSNQPQHF.